This is a list of T cell receptor beta chains from one sample in a study of cytomegalovirus exposure and HLA in healthy donors. The data were produced by immunoSEQ multiplex PCR, yet TCRdb's version contains in-frame clones alone and is incomplete. This repertoire shows 200,000 to 250,000 clones, over 80% found once; its top ten account for roughly 13%. Sequencing was carried out using PBMCs. These receptor sequences come from a young woman in good health and CMV-seropositive. Each CDR3 is given with its conserved first and last residue. A D gene is named only where the DNA matches it firmly. The size entry is marked missing in some rows and otherwise reads once, few, many or a size class.

size,D,J,V,CDR3,DNA
.,.,TRBJ1-1,TRBV7-3,CASSLTPGTEAFF,TGTGCCAGCAGCTTAACCCCGGGGACTGAAGCTTTCTTT
.,.,TRBJ1-4,TRBV30,CAWRGGLEATNEKLFF,TGTGCCTGGAGGGGTGGGCTTGAGGCAACTAATGAAAAACTGTTTTTT
.,.,TRBJ1-2,TRBV10-3,CAISERGRGENYGYTF,TGTGCCATCAGTGAAAGGGGCAGGGGCGAAAACTATGGCTACACCTTC
.,.,TRBJ1-5,TRBV5-6,CASSLMGAFNQPQHF,TGTGCCAGCAGCTTGATGGGGGCCTTTAATCAGCCCCAGCATTTT
.,.,TRBJ1-5,TRBV6-5,CASSDYGTAQPQHF,TGTGCCAGCAGTGACTACGGGACGGCTCAGCCCCAGCATTTT
.,TRBD1,TRBJ1-1,TRBV9,CASSPEDRGWEAFF,TGTGCCAGCAGCCCGGAGGACAGGGGATGGGAAGCTTTCTTT
.,.,TRBJ1-5,TRBV30,CAWSVEGQPQHF,TGTGCCTGGAGTGTAGAGGGGCAGCCCCAGCATTTT
.,.,TRBJ1-2,TRBV4-1,CASSQIRLRVAQGDYGYTF,TGCGCCAGCAGCCAAATTCGACTCCGGGTAGCCCAGGGTGACTATGGCTACACCTTC
.,TRBD1,TRBJ1-2,TRBV25-1,CASSSRDRYGYTF,TGTGCCAGCAGTTCCCGGGACAGATATGGCTACACCTTC
.,.,TRBJ2-1,TRBV30,CAWSVLGAPEQFF,TGTGCCTGGAGTGTACTAGGGGCCCCTGAGCAGTTCTTC
.,TRBD2,TRBJ2-1,TRBV5-1,CASSQAGGSYNEQFF,TGCGCCAGCAGCCAAGCGGGAGGGTCCTACAATGAGCAGTTCTTC
.,TRBD2,TRBJ2-3,TRBV4-2,CASSQAHGLAGVTDTQYF,TGTGCCAGCAGCCAAGCCCATGGACTAGCGGGAGTCACAGATACGCAGTATTTT
.,.,TRBJ1-2,TRBV27,CASSYGGVSARYGYTF,TGTGCCAGCAGTTATGGCGGAGTAAGTGCAAGATATGGCTACACCTTC
.,.,TRBJ1-2,TRBV6-1,CASSESTTGPYGYTF,TGTGCCAGCAGTGAATCAACGACAGGACCCTATGGCTACACCTTC
.,.,TRBJ2-1,TRBV19,CASMSLDEYNEQFF,TGTGCCAGTATGAGCCTAGATGAGTACAATGAGCAGTTCTTC
.,.,TRBJ1-1,TRBV27,CASSPVALNTEAFF,TGTGCCAGCAGTCCAGTAGCCTTGAACACTGAAGCTTTCTTT
.,.,TRBJ1-2,TRBV15,CATSRGGGGSGGYTF,TGTGCCACCAGCAGAGGCGGCGGGGGATCCGGGGGCTACACCTTC
once,TRBD2,TRBJ2-1,TRBV30,CAWSHGLADHNEQFF,TGTGCCTGGAGTCACGGACTAGCGGACCACAATGAGCAGTTCTTC